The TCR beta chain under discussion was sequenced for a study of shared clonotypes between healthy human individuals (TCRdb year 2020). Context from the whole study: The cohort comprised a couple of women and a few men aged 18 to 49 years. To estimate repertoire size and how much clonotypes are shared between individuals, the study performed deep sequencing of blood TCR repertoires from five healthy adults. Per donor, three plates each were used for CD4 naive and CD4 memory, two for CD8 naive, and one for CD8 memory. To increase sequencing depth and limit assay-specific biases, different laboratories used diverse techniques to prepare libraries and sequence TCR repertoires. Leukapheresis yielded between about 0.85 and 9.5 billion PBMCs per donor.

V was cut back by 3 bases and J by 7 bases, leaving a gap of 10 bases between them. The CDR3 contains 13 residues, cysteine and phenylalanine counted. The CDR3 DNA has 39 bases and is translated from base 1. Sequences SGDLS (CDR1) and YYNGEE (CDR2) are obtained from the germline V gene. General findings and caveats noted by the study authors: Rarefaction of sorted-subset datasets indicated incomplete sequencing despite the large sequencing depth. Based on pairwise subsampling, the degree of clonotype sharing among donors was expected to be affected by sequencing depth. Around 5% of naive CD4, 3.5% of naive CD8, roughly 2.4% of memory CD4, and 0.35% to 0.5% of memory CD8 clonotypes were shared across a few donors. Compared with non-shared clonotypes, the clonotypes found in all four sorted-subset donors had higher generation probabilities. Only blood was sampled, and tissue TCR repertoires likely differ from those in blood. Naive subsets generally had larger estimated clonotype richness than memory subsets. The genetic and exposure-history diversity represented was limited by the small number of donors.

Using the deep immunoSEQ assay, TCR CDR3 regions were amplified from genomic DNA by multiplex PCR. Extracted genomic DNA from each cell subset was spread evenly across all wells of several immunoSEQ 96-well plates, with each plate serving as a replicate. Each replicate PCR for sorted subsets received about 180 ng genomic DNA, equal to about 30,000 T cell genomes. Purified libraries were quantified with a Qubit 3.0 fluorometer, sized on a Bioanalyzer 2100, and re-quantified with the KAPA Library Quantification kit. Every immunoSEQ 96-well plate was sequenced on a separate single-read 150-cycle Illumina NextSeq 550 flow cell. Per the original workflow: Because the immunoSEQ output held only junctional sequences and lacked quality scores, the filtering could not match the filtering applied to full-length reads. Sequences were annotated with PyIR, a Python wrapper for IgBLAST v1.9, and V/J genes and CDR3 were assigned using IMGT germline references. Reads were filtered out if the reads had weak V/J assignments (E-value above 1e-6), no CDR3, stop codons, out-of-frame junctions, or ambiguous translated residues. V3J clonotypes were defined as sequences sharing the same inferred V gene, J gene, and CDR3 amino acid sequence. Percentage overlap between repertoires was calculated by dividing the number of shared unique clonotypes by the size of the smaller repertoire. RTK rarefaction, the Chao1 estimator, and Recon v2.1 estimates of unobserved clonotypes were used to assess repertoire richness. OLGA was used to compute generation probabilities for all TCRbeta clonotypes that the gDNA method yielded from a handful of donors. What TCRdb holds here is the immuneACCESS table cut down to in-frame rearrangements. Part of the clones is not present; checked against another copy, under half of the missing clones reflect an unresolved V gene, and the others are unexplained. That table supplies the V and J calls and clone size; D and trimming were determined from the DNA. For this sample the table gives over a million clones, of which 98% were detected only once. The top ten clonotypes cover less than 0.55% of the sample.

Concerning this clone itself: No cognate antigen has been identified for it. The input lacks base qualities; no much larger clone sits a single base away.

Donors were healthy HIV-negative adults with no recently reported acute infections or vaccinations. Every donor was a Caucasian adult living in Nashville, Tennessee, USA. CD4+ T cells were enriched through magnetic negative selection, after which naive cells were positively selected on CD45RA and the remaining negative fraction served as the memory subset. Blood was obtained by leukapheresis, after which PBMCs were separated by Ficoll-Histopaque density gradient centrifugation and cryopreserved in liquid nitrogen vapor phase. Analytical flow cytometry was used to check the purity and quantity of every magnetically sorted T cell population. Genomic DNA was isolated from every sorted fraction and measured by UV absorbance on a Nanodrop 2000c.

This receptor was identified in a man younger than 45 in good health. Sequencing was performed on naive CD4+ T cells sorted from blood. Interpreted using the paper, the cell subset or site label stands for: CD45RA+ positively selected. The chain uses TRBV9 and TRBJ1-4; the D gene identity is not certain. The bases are TGTGCCAGCAGCGCCGACATCGGTGAAAAACTGTTTTTT. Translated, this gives CASSADIGEKLFF.